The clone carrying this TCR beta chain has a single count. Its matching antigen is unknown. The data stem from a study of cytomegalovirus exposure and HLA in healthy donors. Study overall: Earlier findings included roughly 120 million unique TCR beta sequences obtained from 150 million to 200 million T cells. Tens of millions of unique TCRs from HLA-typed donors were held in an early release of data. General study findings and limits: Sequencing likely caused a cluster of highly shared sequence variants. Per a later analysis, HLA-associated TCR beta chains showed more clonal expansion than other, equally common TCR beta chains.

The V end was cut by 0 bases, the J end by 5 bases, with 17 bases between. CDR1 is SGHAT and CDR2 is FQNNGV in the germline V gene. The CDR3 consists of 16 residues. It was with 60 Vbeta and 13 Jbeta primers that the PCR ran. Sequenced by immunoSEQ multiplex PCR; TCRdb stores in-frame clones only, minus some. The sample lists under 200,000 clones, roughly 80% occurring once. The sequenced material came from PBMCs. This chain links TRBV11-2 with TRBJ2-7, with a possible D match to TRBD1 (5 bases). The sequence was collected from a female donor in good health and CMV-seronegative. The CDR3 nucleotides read TGTGCCAGCAGCTTAGAACTTGACAGTTTCATCCACGAGCAGTACTTC. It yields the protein CASSLELDSFIHEQYF.